This passage covers 13 T cell receptor beta chains from one sample sequenced in a study of cytomegalovirus exposure and HLA in healthy donors (dated by TCRdb to 2016 to 2017). Libraries were built with the immunoSEQ multiplex PCR assay. The multiplex PCR relied on a mix of 60 forward primers for TCR Vbeta segments and 13 reverse primers for TCR Jbeta segments. TCRdb mirrors the immuneACCESS table, restricted to in-frame sequences. Some clones are absent from its copies; in checked studies, under half trace to an unresolved V gene, and the reason for the others is unknown. The sample records about 170,000 clones, around three quarters of which are singletons. The ten largest account for 2% to 2.5% of the sample. Source material: PBMCs. The receptors derive from a woman aged 45-65 years in good health and CMV-seronegative.

V usage is TRBV19 and J usage is TRBJ1-3, with 10 bases aligning to TRBD1. Germline CDR1 is LNHDA and CDR2 is SQIVND (reference sequence). There are 15 residues in the CDR3. The V and J ends lost 3 bases and 5 bases, in that order; junction bases with no gene match: 4. The CDR3: CASSMGQGIRNTIYF. As DNA, the CDR3 is TGTGCCAGTAGTATGGGACAGGGGATTCGAAACACCATATATTTT.

The V and J genes are TRBV6-5 and TRBJ1-4; 8 positions agree with TRBD1. The V segment lost 6 bases and the J segment 5 bases; nucleotides outside the gene matches: 8. This CDR3 is built from 15 residues. From germline, CDR1 is MNHEY and CDR2 SVGAGI. The CDR3 bases are TGTGCCAGCAGGGACAGGGCCCACGAAAATGAAAAACTGTTTTTT. It is translated as CASRDRAHENEKLFF.

The rearrangement joins TRBV18 to TRBJ2-3; 7 bases align to TRBD1. Germline-derived CDR1 and CDR2 are KGHSH and LQKENI. The CDR3 is made up of 16 amino acids. Trimming at V came to 6 bases and at J to 5 bases, leaving 14 bases not matched to a gene. The CDR3 loop is CASSTERGGLEDTQYF. CDR3 nucleotide sequence: TGTGCCAGCTCCACGGAAAGAGGGGGCCTCGAAGATACGCAGTATTTT.

The chain links TRBV9 to TRBJ1-3, with a weak D call TRBD1 (5 bases). The CDR3 totals 15 residues. The germline V and J ends were trimmed by 1 base and 4 bases, with 12 bases remaining between them. CDR1 and CDR2 from the germline V gene are SGDLS and YYNGEE. Here the CDR3 reads CASSVSQGPGNTIYF. The CDR3 DNA reads as TGTGCCAGCAGCGTAAGTCAGGGTCCCGGAAACACCATATATTTT.

The rearrangement joins TRBV6-4 to TRBJ2-2, with unresolved D. CDR3 length: 15 residues. V shed 0 bases and J shed 6 bases, with 11 bases lying between them. The germline V gene has CDR1 MRHNA and CDR2 SNTAGT. The CDR3 reads CASSDSFRVPGELFF. The CDR3 DNA follows: TGTGCCAGCAGTGACTCGTTCCGAGTCCCCGGGGAGCTGTTTTTT.

The chain couples TRBV9 to TRBJ2-2, with 7 bases fitting TRBD2. This CDR3 spans 15 amino acids. Germline values: CDR1 SGDLS, CDR2 YYNGEE. Germline trimming cut 0 bases from V and 6 bases from J; bases unmatched to any gene: 5. In DNA form, the CDR3 reads TGTGCCAGCAGCGTAGACGGGAGGATAGCCGGGGAGCTGTTTTTT. Encoded protein: CASSVDGRIAGELFF.

The DNA of the CDR3 is TGTGCCAGCAGCCCAAGGGGGACCATATACAATGAGCAGTTCTTC. This gives the protein CASSPRGTIYNEQFF. V gene TRBV27 combines with J gene TRBJ2-1, with a tentative D call TRBD1 (6 bases). The CDR3 runs 15 residues. Per germline, CDR1 MNHEY and CDR2 SMNVEV (reference sequence). The V end was cut by 6 bases, the J end by 4 bases, with 16 bases between.

The chain couples TRBV19 to TRBJ2-5, with D perhaps TRBD2 (7 bases). This CDR3 has 15 amino acids. Germline CDR1 reads LNHDA; CDR2 reads SQIVND (reference sequence). Trimming took 8 bases from V and 5 from J, leaving 21 bases between them. The CDR3 nucleotides are TGTGCCAGTTCCTGGGTGGGGGCGGGAGTGGAGACCCAGTACTTC. Residues: CASSWVGAGVETQYF.

V and J are TRBV10-2 and TRBJ2-7; 13 bases align to TRBD2. The CDR3 has 15 residues. The germline CDR1 and CDR2 sequences are WSHSY and SAAADI. V trimming: 6 bases; J trimming: 2 bases; junction bases outside the gene matches: 4. The CDR3 loop is CASRPGTSGAYEQYF. CDR3 DNA sequence: TGCGCCAGCAGACCCGGGACTAGCGGGGCCTACGAGCAGTACTTC.

The chain employs TRBV4-3 and TRBJ1-5, with no clear D. Germline V gives CDR1 LGHNA, CDR2 YSLEER. The V end was cut by 0 bases, the J end by 3 bases, with 9 bases between. The CDR3 is 15 residues long. The DNA of the CDR3 is TGCGCCAGCAGCCAAGACCCCAGTAACAATCAGCCCCAGCATTTT. This gives the protein CASSQDPSNNQPQHF.

The rearrangement uses TRBV11-2 and TRBJ1-3; D uncertain. Germline V CDR1 and CDR2: SGHAT, FQNNGV. The CDR3 spans 14 residues. Trimming pared 1 base from V and 1 base from J, leaving 5 bases between. CDR3: CASSLVLSGNTIYF. In DNA, the CDR3 is TGTGCCAGCAGCTTAGTTCTGTCTGGAAACACCATATATTTT.

The V call is TRBV19, the J call TRBJ2-1; no definite D call. The CDR3 covers 14 residues. The germline V gene has CDR1 LNHDA and CDR2 SQIVND (reference sequence). With 3 bases removed from V and 0 bases from J, the gap between germline ends came to 6 bases. The CDR3 spells CASSIRTSYNEQFF. CDR3 DNA sequence: TGTGCCAGTAGTATTAGAACCTCCTACAATGAGCAGTTCTTC.

The rearrangement uses TRBV19 and TRBJ1-1; TRBD1 matches at 8 bases. Germline CDR1 reads LNHDA; CDR2 reads SQIVND (reference sequence). This CDR3 has 15 amino acids. J gave up 6 bases and V 0 bases, and 6 bases lay outside the gene matches. Here the CDR3 DNA reads TGTGCCAGTAGTATAGATCAGGGGGCATCGGCTGAAGCTTTCTTT. Encoded protein: CASSIDQGASAEAFF.